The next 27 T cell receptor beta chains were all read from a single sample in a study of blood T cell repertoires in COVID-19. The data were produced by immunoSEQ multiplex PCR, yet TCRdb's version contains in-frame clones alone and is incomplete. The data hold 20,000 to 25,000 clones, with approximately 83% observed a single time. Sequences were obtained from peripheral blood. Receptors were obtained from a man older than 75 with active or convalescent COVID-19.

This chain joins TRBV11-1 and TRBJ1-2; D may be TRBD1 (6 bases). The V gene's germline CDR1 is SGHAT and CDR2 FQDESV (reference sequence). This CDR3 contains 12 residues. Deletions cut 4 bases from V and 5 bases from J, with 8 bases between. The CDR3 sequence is CASSSGQYGYTF. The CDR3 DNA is TGTGCCAGCAGCTCAGGACAGTATGGCTACACCTTC.

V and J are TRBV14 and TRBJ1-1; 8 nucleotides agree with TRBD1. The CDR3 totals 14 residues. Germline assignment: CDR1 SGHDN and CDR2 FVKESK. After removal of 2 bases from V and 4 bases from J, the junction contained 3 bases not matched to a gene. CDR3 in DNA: TGTGCCAGCAGCCAAACAGGGGGGTTCACTGAAGCTTTCTTT. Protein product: CASSQTGGFTEAFF.

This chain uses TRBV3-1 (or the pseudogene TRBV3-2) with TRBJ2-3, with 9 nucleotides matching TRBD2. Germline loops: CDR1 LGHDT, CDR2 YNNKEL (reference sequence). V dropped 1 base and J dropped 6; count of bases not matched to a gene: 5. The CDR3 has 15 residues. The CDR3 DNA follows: TGTGCCAGCAGCCAAGGGGTAGCGGGAGCGGATACGCAGTATTTT. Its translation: CASSQGVAGADTQYF.

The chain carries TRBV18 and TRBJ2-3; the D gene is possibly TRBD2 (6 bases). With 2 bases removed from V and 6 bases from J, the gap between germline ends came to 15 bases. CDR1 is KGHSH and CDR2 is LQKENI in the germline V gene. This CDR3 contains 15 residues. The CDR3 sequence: CASSPRDFTGDTQYF. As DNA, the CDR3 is TGTGCCAGCTCACCAAGGGACTTCACGGGGGATACGCAGTATTTT.

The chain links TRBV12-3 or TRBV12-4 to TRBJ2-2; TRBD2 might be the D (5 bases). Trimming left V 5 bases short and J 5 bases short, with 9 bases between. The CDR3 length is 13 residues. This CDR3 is CASSKAATGELFF. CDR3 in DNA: TGTGCCAGCAGTAAAGCGGCTACCGGGGAGCTGTTTTTT.

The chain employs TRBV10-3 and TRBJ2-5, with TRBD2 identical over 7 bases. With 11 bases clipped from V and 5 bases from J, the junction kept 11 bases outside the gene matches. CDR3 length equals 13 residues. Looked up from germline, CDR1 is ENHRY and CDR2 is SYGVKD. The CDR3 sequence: CAVLAGGGETQYF. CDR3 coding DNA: TGTGCCGTACTGGCCGGGGGAGGGGAGACCCAGTACTTC.

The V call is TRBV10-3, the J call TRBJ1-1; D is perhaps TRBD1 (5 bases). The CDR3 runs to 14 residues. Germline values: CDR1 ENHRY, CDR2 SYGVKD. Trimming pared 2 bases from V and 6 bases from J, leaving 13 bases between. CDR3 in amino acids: CAISEGSQGPEAFF. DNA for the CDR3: TGTGCCATCAGTGAGGGCAGTCAGGGTCCTGAAGCTTTCTTT.

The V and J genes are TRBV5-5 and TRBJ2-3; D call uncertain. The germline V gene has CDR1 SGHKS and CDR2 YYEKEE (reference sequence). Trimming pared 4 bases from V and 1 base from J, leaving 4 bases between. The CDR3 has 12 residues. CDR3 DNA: TGTGCCAGCAGCGCGGGCACAGATACGCAGTATTTT. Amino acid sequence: CASSAGTDTQYF.

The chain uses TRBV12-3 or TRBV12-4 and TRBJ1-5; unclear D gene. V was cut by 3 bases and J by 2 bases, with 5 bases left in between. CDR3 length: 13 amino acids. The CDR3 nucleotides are TGTGCCAGCAGTTTTTGGCGCAATCAGCCCCAGCATTTT. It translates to CASSFWRNQPQHF.

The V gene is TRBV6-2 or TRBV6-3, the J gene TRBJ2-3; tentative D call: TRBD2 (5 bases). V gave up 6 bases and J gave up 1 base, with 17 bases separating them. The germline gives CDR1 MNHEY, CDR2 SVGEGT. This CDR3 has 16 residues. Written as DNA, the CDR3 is TGTGCCAGCAGCTCCCCCCAACTAGAGGGCACAGATACGCAGTATTTT. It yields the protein CASSSPQLEGTDTQYF.

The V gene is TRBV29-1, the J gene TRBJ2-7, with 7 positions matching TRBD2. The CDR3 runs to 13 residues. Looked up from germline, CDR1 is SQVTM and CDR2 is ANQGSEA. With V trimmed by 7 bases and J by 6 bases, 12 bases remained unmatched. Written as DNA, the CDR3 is TGCAGCGCTATGTTGGCGGGGGAGGTCGAGCAGTACTTC. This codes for CSAMLAGEVEQYF.

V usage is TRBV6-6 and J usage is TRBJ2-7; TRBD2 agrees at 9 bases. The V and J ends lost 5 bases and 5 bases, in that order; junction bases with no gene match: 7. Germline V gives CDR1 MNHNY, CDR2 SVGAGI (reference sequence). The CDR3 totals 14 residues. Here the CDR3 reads CASSAAGTSNEQYF. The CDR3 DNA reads TGTGCCAGCAGTGCCGCCGGGACTAGCAACGAGCAGTACTTC.

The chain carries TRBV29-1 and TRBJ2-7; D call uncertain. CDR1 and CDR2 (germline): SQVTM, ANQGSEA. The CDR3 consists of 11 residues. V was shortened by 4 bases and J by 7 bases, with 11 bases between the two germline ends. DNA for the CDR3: TGCAGCGTTGCTGCATATGAGGAGCAGTACTTC. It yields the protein CSVAAYEEQYF.

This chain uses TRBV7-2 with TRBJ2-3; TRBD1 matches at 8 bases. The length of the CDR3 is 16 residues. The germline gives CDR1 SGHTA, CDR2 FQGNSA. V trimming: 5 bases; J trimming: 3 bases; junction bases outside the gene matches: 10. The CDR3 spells CASSPFGQGRTDTQYF. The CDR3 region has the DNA TGTGCCAGCAGCCCCTTCGGACAGGGCAGGACAGATACGCAGTATTTT. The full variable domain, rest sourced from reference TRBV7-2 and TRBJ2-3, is GAGVSQSPSNKVTEKGKDVELRCDPISGHTALYWYRQSLGQGLEFLIYFQGNSAPDKSGLPSDRFSAERTGGSVSTLTIQRTQQEDSAVYLCASSPFGQGRTDTQYFGPGTRLTVL.

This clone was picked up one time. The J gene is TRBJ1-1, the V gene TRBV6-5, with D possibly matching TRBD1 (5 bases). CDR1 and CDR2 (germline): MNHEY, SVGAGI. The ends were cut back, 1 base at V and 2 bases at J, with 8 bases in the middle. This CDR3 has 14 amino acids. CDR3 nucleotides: TGTGCCAGCAGTTACTTGGGGGGTAACACTGAAGCTTTCTTT. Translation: CASSYLGGNTEAFF.

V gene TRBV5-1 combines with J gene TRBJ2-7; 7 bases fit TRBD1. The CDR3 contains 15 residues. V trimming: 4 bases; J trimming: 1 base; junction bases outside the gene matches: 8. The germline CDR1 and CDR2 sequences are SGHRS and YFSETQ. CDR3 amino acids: CASSPRGGGSYEQYF. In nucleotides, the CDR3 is TGCGCCAGCAGCCCACGAGGGGGCGGATCCTACGAGCAGTACTTC.

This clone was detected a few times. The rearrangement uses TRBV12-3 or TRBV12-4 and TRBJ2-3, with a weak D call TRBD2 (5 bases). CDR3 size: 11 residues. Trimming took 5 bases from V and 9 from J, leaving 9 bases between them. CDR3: CASSMTTTQYF. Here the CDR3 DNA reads TGTGCCAGCAGTATGACTACCACGCAGTATTTT.

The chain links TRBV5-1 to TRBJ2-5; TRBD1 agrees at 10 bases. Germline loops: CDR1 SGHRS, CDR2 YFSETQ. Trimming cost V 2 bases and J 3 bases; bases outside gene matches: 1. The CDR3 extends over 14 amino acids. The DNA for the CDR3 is TGCGCCAGCAGCTTCGGGACAGGGGAAGAGACCCAGTACTTC. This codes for CASSFGTGEETQYF.

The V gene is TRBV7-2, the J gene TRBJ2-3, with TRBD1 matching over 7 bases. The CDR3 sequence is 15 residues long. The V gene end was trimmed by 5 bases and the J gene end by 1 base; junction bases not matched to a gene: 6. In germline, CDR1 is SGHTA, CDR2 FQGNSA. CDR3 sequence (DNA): TGTGCCAGCAGCCTCCGACAGGGAGGCACAGATACGCAGTATTTT. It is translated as CASSLRQGGTDTQYF.

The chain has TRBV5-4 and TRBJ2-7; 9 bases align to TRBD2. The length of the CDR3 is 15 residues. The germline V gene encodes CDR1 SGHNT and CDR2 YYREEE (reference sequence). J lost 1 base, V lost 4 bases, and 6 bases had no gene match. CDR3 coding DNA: TGTGCCAGCAGCCGCGCGGGAGGGAGGTCCTACGAGCAGTACTTC. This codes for CASSRAGGRSYEQYF.

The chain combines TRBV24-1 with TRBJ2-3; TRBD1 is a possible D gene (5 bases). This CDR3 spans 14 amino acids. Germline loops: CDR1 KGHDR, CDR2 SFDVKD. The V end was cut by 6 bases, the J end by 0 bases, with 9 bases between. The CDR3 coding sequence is TGTGCCACCAGTCACAGGTTTAGCACAGATACGCAGTATTTT. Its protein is CATSHRFSTDTQYF.

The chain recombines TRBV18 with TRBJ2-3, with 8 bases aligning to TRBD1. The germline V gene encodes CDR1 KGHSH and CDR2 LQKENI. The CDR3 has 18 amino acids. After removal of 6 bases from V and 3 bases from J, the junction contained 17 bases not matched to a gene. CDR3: CASSYTPYGQGMTDTQYF. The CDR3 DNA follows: TGTGCCAGCTCTTATACCCCGTACGGACAGGGAATGACAGATACGCAGTATTTT. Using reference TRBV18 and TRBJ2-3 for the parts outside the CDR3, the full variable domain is NAGVMQNPRHLVRRRGQEARLRCSPMKGHSHVYWYRQLPEEGLKFMVYLQKENIIDESGMPKERFSAEFPKEGPSILRIQQVVRGDSAAYFCASSYTPYGQGMTDTQYFGPGTRLTVL.

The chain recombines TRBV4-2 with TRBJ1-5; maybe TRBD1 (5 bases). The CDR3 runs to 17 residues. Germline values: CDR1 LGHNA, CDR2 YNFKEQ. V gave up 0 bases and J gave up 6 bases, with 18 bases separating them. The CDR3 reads CASSQDTPGRVRQPQHF. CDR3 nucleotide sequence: TGTGCCAGCAGCCAAGATACCCCGGGCAGGGTTCGTCAGCCCCAGCATTTT.

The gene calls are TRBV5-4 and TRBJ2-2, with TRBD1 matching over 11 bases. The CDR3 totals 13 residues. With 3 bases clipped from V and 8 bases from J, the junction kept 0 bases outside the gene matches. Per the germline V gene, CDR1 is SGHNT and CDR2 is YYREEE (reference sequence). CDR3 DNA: TGTGCCAGCAGCTGGGACAGGGGGGGGGAGCTGTTTTTT. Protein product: CASSWDRGGELFF.

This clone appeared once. CDR3 nucleotides: TGTGCCACCAGTGATTTGGGACAGCCAGGTGAAAAACTGTTTTTT. Translating it yields CATSDLGQPGEKLFF. The chain recombines TRBV24-1 with TRBJ1-4; a weak D match, TRBD1 (6 bases). This CDR3 has 15 amino acids. Per the germline V gene, CDR1 is KGHDR and CDR2 is SFDVKD. V gave up 0 bases and J gave up 7 bases, with 11 bases separating them.

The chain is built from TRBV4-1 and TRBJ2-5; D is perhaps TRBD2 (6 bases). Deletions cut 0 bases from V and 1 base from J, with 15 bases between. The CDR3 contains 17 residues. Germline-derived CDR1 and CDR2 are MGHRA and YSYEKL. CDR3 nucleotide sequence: TGCGCCAGCAGCCAAGAATTGGAGGGCGCGGTCCAAGAGACCCAGTACTTC. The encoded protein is CASSQELEGAVQETQYF.

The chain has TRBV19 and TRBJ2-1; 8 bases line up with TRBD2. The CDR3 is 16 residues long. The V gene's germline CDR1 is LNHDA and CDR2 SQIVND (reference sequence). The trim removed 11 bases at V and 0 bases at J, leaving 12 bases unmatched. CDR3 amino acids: CACRGGAGASYNEQFF. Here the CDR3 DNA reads TGTGCCTGTCGGGGGGGGGCGGGAGCCTCCTACAATGAGCAGTTCTTC. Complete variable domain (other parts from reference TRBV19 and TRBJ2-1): DGGITQSPKYLFRKEGQNVTLSCEQNLNHDAMYWYRQDPGQGLRLIYYSQIVNDFQKGDIAEGYSVSREKKESFPLTVTSAQKNPTAFYLCACRGGAGASYNEQFFGPGTRLTVL.